This T cell receptor beta chain was recovered during a study of T cells in Graves' hyperthyroidism and ophthalmopathy. Findings and caveats of the study: The model foresaw ophthalmopathy a median 6.5 months prior to onset. A model built on 13 V-J features separated ophthalmopathy from stable hyperthyroidism.

As regards this clonotype: The antigen is undetermined.

Amplified regions were TCR beta CDR3 sequences from RNA transcripts. The HTBI set primed first-round TCR CDR3 RT-PCR. TCRdb re-derived calls from the multiplex PCR reads in MiXCR, one entry per CDR3 protein. The table lists more than 500,000 distinct CDR3 sequences, 15% to 20% of them singletons. Those patients with uncontrolled infection, other autoimmune disease, pregnancy or lactation were excluded. 10 ml of fresh peripheral blood supplied the PBMCs. The source is a woman aged 25 to 39 with Graves' ophthalmopathy. Material: blood.

DNA of the CDR3: TGCGCCAGCAGCCAAGAAGGGGGACTAGCGGGAGCTCTTGGCACAGATACGCAGTATTTT. This codes for CASSQEGGLAGALGTDTQYF. The chain joins TRBV4-3 to TRBJ2-3; 14 positions match TRBD2. Losses at the gene ends were 0 bases for V and 1 base for J; bases not matched to a gene: 9. The germline V gene has CDR1 LGHNA and CDR2 YSLEER. The CDR3 is 20 residues long.